The T cell receptor (beta chain) under discussion was sequenced for a study of blood T cell repertoires in COVID-19. The overall study: Sources were T cells, B-cell-depleted T cells, or PBMCs; the material itself was cDNA or gDNA.

TCRdb keeps only in-frame clones here, not all; method: immunoSEQ multiplex PCR. The sample shows 250,000 to 350,000 clones, about 85% of them seen only once. V lost 3 bases and J lost 4; bases outside the gene matches: 2. CDR3 length: 14 amino acids. Germline CDR1 MNHNY, CDR2 SVGAGI (reference sequence). Sequenced input: peripheral blood. The TCR sequence derives from a man younger than 35 with active or convalescent COVID-19. This rearrangement joins TRBV6-6 to TRBJ2-1, with 8 bases aligning to TRBD2. The DNA of the CDR3 is TGTGCCAGCAGTTATACTAGCGGATACAATGAGCAGTTCTTC. Amino acids: CASSYTSGYNEQFF.